These 30 T cell receptor beta chains came from one sample sequenced in a study of cytomegalovirus exposure and HLA in healthy donors. Researchers ran the PCR with 60 Vbeta and 13 Jbeta primers. TCRdb's table, derived via immunoSEQ multiplex PCR, lists solely in-frame clones and lacks some. This table has about 190,000 clones, approximately 82% appearing once. Sequenced material: PBMCs. The receptors derive from a young woman in good health and CMV-seropositive.

The V and J genes are TRBV7-2 and TRBJ2-7; TRBD1 matches at 9 bases. V was pared by 5 bases and J by 4 bases, with 9 bases of the junction left unmatched. The CDR3 has 15 residues. CDR1 is SGHTA, CDR2 FQGNSA, per germline. CDR3 residues: CASSPGQGVGYEQYV. In DNA, the CDR3 is TGTGCCAGCAGCCCGGGACAGGGAGTGGGATACGAGCAGTACGTC.

V is TRBV6-1 and J is TRBJ2-3; 7 nucleotides align to TRBD1. Trimming cost V 2 bases and J 3 bases; bases outside gene matches: 14. Germline V lookup: CDR1 MNHNS, CDR2 SASEGT. This CDR3 has 18 residues. CDR3: CASSENRWDSEGTDTQYF. CDR3 in DNA: TGTGCCAGCAGTGAAAATCGCTGGGACAGCGAAGGAACAGATACGCAGTATTTT.

The genes are TRBV15 and TRBJ1-5; tentatively, D is TRBD1 (6 bases). The CDR3 consists of 14 residues. Germline-derived CDR1 and CDR2 are LNHNV and YYDKDF (reference sequence). Trimming cost V 5 bases and J 10 bases, with 18 bases left between them. CDR3 protein: CATSQDRARFPQHF. In nucleotides, the CDR3 is TGTGCCACCAGCCAGGACAGAGCGCGGTTCCCCCAGCATTTT.

The chain recombines TRBV5-4 with TRBJ1-4; no reliable D call. Germline V gene sequence: CDR1 SGHNT, CDR2 YYREEE (reference sequence). The V end was cut by 4 bases, the J end by 8 bases, with 24 bases between. There are 17 residues in the CDR3. CDR3 coding DNA: TGTGCCAGCAGCCAACCCGAGATGGGGAGGTCATGGGAAAAACTGTTTTTT. It is translated as CASSQPEMGRSWEKLFF.

The rearrangement joins TRBV6-1 to TRBJ1-1; D is undetermined. Germline CDR1 reads MNHNS; CDR2 reads SASEGT. The V and J ends lost 6 bases and 0 bases respectively, with 8 bases between them. The CDR3 contains 13 residues. CDR3 sequence (DNA): TGTGCCAGCAGGAGGGAGTTGAACACTGAAGCTTTCTTT. It encodes CASRRELNTEAFF.

The V and J genes are TRBV6-1 and TRBJ1-1; D perhaps matches TRBD1 (5 bases). The CDR3 covers 13 residues. Trimming took 6 bases from V and 4 from J, leaving 12 bases between them. Germline CDR1 MNHNS, CDR2 SASEGT. The CDR3 bases are TGTGCCAGCAGGGCCTCGGGGGGCACTGAAGCTTTCTTT. This gives the protein CASRASGGTEAFF.

The rearrangement links TRBV7-9 to TRBJ2-1; 11 bases agree with TRBD2. The CDR3 extends over 19 amino acids. V shed 1 base, J shed 1 base, and the junction held 9 bases outside the gene matches. Germline CDR1 reads SEHNR; CDR2 reads FQNEAQ (reference sequence). This CDR3 reads CASSLERVRLAGSYNEQFF. The CDR3 coding sequence is TGTGCCAGCAGCTTAGAAAGGGTGAGACTAGCGGGGTCCTACAATGAGCAGTTCTTC.

This chain links TRBV11-2 with TRBJ2-5; D uncertain. The J call may be faulty, since TRBJ2-7 better matches the DNA end. The germline CDR1 and CDR2 sequences are SGHAT and FQNNGV. CDR3 length: 11 residues. Here the CDR3 reads CASSLNYEQYF. The DNA for the CDR3 is TGTGCCAGCAGCCTAAACTACGAGCAGTACTTC.

The chain combines TRBV13 with TRBJ2-3, with 7 bases that match TRBD2. This CDR3 comprises 13 residues. J was trimmed by 9 bases and V by 5 bases; bases with no gene match: 8. Germline-derived CDR1 and CDR2 are PRHDT and FYEKMQ (reference sequence). The DNA of the CDR3 is TGTGCCAGCAGCAATGATATTAGCGGGACGCAGTATTTT. Its translation: CASSNDISGTQYF.

The chain uses TRBV6-1 and TRBJ2-3, with TRBD1 as a possible D gene (6 bases). The CDR3 totals 14 residues. V gave up 7 bases and J gave up 4 bases, with 15 bases separating them. Germline V gives CDR1 MNHNS, CDR2 SASEGT. The CDR3 coding sequence is TGTGCCAGCACGGCAGGGGAAAGTGCAGATACGCAGTATTTT. Residues: CASTAGESADTQYF.

The chain joins TRBV2 to TRBJ2-1; D is undetermined. CDR3 length: 12 residues. V was shortened by 4 bases and J by 6 bases, with 7 bases between the two germline ends. CDR1 is SNHLY and CDR2 is FYNNEI in the germline V gene. CDR3 nucleotides: TGTGCCAGCAGTGGACTTCTCAATGAGCAGTTCTTC. Its protein product is CASSGLLNEQFF.

V and J are TRBV5-1 and TRBJ2-6, with D possibly matching TRBD1 (6 bases). CDR3 length: 15 residues. V was clipped by 5 bases and J by 0 bases, with 9 bases between them. Germline values: CDR1 SGHRS, CDR2 YFSETQ. CDR3: CASRQGDSGANVLTF. CDR3 nucleotides: TGCGCCAGCAGACAGGGAGACTCTGGGGCCAACGTCCTGACTTTC.

This rearrangement joins TRBV10-2 to TRBJ2-7, with TRBD2 matching over 9 bases. V lost 2 bases and J lost 4; bases outside the gene matches: 6. In germline, CDR1 is WSHSY, CDR2 SAAADI. This CDR3 is built from 15 residues. Here the CDR3 DNA reads TGCGCCAGCAGTGAGAGCGGGGGGCGAAGGTACGAGCAGTACTTC. Translated, it gives CASSESGGRRYEQYF.

As for this clone: The same CDR3 arises from other DNA sequences in this sample as well. The rearrangement links TRBV5-1 to TRBJ2-3; the match to TRBD1 covers 8 bases. Germline CDR1 SGHRS, CDR2 YFSETQ. With V trimmed by 0 bases and J by 3 bases, 6 bases remained unmatched. The CDR3 length is 16 residues. The DNA for the CDR3 is TGCGCCAGCAGCTTGGGGCCGGGACAGGTGACAGATACGCAGTATTTT. Encoded protein: CASSLGPGQVTDTQYF.

This CDR3 is CASSQDRSQGASYGYTF. The CDR3 DNA follows: TGCGCCAGCAGCCAAGACCGGTCCCAGGGGGCGAGCTATGGCTACACCTTC. The chain employs TRBV4-1 and TRBJ1-2; TRBD1 matches 8 bases. J gave up 4 bases and V 0 bases, and 10 bases lay outside the gene matches. Per germline, CDR1 MGHRA and CDR2 YSYEKL. The CDR3 is made up of 17 amino acids.

The V and J genes are TRBV5-5 and TRBJ2-3; 10 bases map to TRBD2. J was trimmed by 5 bases and V by 1 base; bases with no gene match: 1. The CDR3 has 14 amino acids. CDR1 and CDR2 (germline): SGHKS, YYEKEE (reference sequence). The CDR3 region has the DNA TGTGCCAGCAGCTTGCCTAGCGGGGGAGATACGCAGTATTTT. Amino acids: CASSLPSGGDTQYF.

The CDR3 spells CASSIGRGSYNEQFF. DNA of the CDR3: TGTGCCAGTAGTATAGGGCGAGGTTCCTACAATGAGCAGTTCTTC. V gene TRBV19 combines with J gene TRBJ2-1; D call uncertain. The CDR3 has 15 residues. Germline V gives CDR1 LNHDA, CDR2 SQIVND (reference sequence). Trimming took 1 base from V and 1 from J, leaving 8 bases between them.

CDR3 DNA: TGTGCCAGCAGCCCAACTAGCGGCCAAGAGACCCAGTACTTC. Its translation is CASSPTSGQETQYF. V gene TRBV11-2 combines with J gene TRBJ2-5, with TRBD2 identical over 8 bases. Trimming took 5 bases from V and 1 from J; bases not matched to a gene: 3. The CDR3 extends over 14 amino acids. Germline V CDR1 and CDR2: SGHAT, FQNNGV. The full variable domain, rest sourced from reference TRBV11-2 and TRBJ2-5, is EAGVAQSPRYKIIEKRQSVAFWCNPISGHATLYWYQQILGQGPKLLIQFQNNGVVDDSQLPKDRFSAERLKGVDSTLKIQPAKLEDSAVYLCASSPTSGQETQYFGPGTRLLVL.

J is TRBJ1-2 and V is TRBV6-5; maybe TRBD1 (5 bases). Trimming removed 1 base at V and 2 bases at J, with 11 bases between. CDR1 MNHEY and CDR2 SVGAGI come from the germline V gene. The CDR3 spans 15 residues. The CDR3 region is CASSYFSGGNYGYTF. CDR3 nucleotides: TGTGCCAGCAGTTACTTCTCCGGGGGAAACTATGGCTACACCTTC.

The chain has TRBV21-1 and TRBJ1-1; the table's D call of TRBD1 was not tested on the DNA. TRBV21-1 is a known pseudogene. The CDR3 runs 15 residues. The CDR3 loop is CASSRRDRVYTEAFF. The CDR3 DNA follows: TGTGCCAGCAGCAGACGGGACAGAGTATACACTGAAGCTTTCTTT.

The V call is TRBV7-2, the J call TRBJ2-3; 13 bases match TRBD2. The CDR3 consists of 15 residues. Losses at the gene ends were 5 bases for V and 6 bases for J; bases not matched to a gene: 5. Looked up from germline, CDR1 is SGHTA and CDR2 is FQGNSA. The CDR3 bases are TGTGCCAGCAGCCCCCGACTAGCGGGGGGCGATACGCAGTATTTT. Its protein product is CASSPRLAGGDTQYF.

J is TRBJ2-3 and V is TRBV5-6, with TRBD1 as a possible D gene (6 bases). Trimming left V 0 bases short and J 2 bases short, with 13 bases between. The CDR3 extends over 16 amino acids. Germline V gene sequence: CDR1 SGHDT, CDR2 YYEEEE. CDR3 nucleotides: TGTGCCAGCAGCTTGGTATCAGGGGAATTCACAGATACGCAGTATTTT. Its protein is CASSLVSGEFTDTQYF.

This chain's CDR3 is CASSLRSGETEAFF. For the CDR3, the DNA is TGTGCCAGCAGCCTAAGATCCGGGGAGACTGAAGCTTTCTTT. The J gene is TRBJ1-1, the V gene TRBV7-2; no firm D call. The CDR3 runs to 14 residues. The V and J ends lost 5 bases and 5 bases respectively, with 15 bases between them. Germline CDR1 is SGHTA and CDR2 is FQGNSA.

This clone was detected only a few times. The CDR3 DNA sequence: TGTGCCAGCAGTGACTCGCCTAGCGGGGGATCAGATACGCAGTATTTT. Translation gives CASSDSPSGGSDTQYF. The chain combines TRBV6-4 with TRBJ2-3, with 10 bases matching TRBD2. The CDR3 is made up of 16 amino acids. The J segment lost 4 bases and the V segment lost 0 bases, leaving 4 bases of the junction unmatched. Germline lookup yields CDR1 MRHNA and CDR2 SNTAGT.

The rearrangement uses TRBV14 and TRBJ2-5; D perhaps matches TRBD1 (6 bases). CDR1 and CDR2 (germline): SGHDN, FVKESK. Trimming removed 9 bases at V and 1 base at J, with 18 bases between. The CDR3 consists of 15 residues. CDR3 DNA sequence: TGTGCCAGAAAACTACGACAGGACAGCCAAGAGACCCAGTACTTC. Translation: CARKLRQDSQETQYF.

V gene TRBV19 combines with J gene TRBJ2-7; TRBD2 aligns across 9 bases. Germline CDR1 is LNHDA and CDR2 is SQIVND (reference sequence). The trim removed 1 base at V and 3 bases at J, leaving 4 bases unmatched. CDR3 length equals 15 residues. CDR3 DNA sequence: TGTGCCAGTAGTATAGGCGGGGGGGCGGTCTACGAGCAGTACTTC. Its translation is CASSIGGGAVYEQYF.

The chain is built from TRBV5-6 and TRBJ1-1, with D possibly matching TRBD1 (6 bases). The germline V gene has CDR1 SGHDT and CDR2 YYEEEE. CDR3 length equals 16 residues. V was trimmed by 5 bases and J by 2 bases, leaving 19 bases between them. CDR3 sequence reads: CASRSVRTALNTEAFF. The CDR3 DNA is TGTGCCAGCAGGAGTGTCAGGACAGCCCTAAACACTGAAGCTTTCTTT.

The chain combines TRBV4-1 with TRBJ1-2; no clear D gene. Trimming removed 2 bases from V and 5 bases from J, with 15 bases in between. The germline CDR1 and CDR2 sequences are MGHRA and YSYEKL. The length of the CDR3 is 15 residues. The CDR3 DNA reads as TGCGCCAGCAGCCAACGCGGAGGCACCGATTATGGCTACACCTTC. It yields the protein CASSQRGGTDYGYTF.

The table lists this clone with a count of one. The chain employs TRBV19 and TRBJ2-1; a possible D gene is TRBD2 (5 bases). V lost 7 bases and J 0 bases, leaving 13 bases between the germline ends. CDR1 and CDR2 (germline): LNHDA, SQIVND (reference sequence). The CDR3 has 15 residues. The CDR3 DNA follows: TGTGCCAGTACCATAACGGGAAGCTCCTACAATGAGCAGTTCTTC. Its protein is CASTITGSSYNEQFF. The full variable domain, completed using reference TRBV19 and TRBJ2-1, is DGGITQSPKYLFRKEGQNVTLSCEQNLNHDAMYWYRQDPGQGLRLIYYSQIVNDFQKGDIAEGYSVSREKKESFPLTVTSAQKNPTAFYLCASTITGSSYNEQFFGPGTRLTVL.

The chain joins TRBV6-1 to TRBJ1-2; possibly TRBD1 for D (6 bases). Trimming shortened V by 4 bases and J by 2 bases, and 8 bases separated the two germline ends. Germline CDR1 reads MNHNS; CDR2 reads SASEGT. This CDR3 region has 13 residues. DNA of the CDR3: TGTGCCAGCAGTGGGACAGAGAACTATGGCTACACCTTC. The encoded protein is CASSGTENYGYTF.